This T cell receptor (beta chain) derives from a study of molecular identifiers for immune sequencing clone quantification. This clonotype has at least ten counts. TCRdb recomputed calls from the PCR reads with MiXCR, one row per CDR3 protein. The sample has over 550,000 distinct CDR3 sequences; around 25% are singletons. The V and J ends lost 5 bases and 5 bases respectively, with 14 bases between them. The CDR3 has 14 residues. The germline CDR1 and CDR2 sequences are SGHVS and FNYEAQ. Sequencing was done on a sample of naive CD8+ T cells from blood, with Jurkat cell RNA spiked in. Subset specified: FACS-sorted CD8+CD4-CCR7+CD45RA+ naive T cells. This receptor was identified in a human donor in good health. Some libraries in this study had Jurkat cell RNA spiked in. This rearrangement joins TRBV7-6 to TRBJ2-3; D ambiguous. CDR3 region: CASSPLLGRDTQYF. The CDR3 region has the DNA TGTGCCAGCAGCCCCCTCCTCGGGCGAGATACGCAGTATTTT.